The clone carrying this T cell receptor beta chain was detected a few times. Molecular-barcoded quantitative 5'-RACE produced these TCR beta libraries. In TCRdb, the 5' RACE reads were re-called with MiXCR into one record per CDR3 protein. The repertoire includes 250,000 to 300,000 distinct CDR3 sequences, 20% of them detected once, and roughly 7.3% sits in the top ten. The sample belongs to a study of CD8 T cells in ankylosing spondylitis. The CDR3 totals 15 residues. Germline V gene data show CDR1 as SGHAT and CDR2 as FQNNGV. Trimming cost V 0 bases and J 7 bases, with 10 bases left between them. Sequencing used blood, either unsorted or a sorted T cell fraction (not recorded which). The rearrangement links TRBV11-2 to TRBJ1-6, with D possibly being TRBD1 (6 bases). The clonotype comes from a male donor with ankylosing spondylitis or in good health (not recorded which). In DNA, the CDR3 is TGTGCCAGCAGCTTAGATACAGGGAGAAATTCACCCCTCCACTTT. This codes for CASSLDTGRNSPLHF.